This T cell receptor (beta chain) was recovered during a study of CD8 T cell repertoires and HIV-1 epitope variants (TCRdb year 2020). About the investigation overall: T cells were stimulated in separate culture wells with each of twenty-five peptides representing autologous and known Gag and Nef epitope variants. An aliquot of 1M T cells was saved as an uncultured baseline condition, separate from the roughly 80 T cell cultures. Tested epitopes included three Gag epitope families and Nef HW9 and YT9. A CMV, EBV and flu peptide pool, the Ebola AY9 epitope as negative control, and a no-peptide well were included as control conditions. For roughly 10 days the cultures were kept in IMDM with gentamicin, and on days 3 and 7 half of the media was changed with IL-2, IL-7 and IL-15 added. T cells were enriched with the EasySep Human T Cell Enrichment Kit and co-cultured with equal numbers of autologous T cell-negative cells as antigen-presenting cells. A total of more than 80 T cell cultures were run, with each culture condition done in triplicate except for one peptide, which was done in duplicate. What the work shows at the level of the full study, not this receptor alone: Roughly 5 clonotypes recognized the Nef KF9 family and one clonotype recognized the HW9 family, while no responses were seen to the TAALDMSHF plasma variant. The assay identified only TCR beta chains and indicated proliferation to antigen, not T cell function or cytokine profile. The study identified roughly 9 antigen-specific TCR beta clonotypes, over 5 of which appeared to be cross-reactive for autologous or known escape epitope variants.

Germline trimming amounts to 0 bases on V and 6 bases on J, with 0 as the count of junction bases outside the gene matches. Reading the germline V gene gives CDR1 MRHNA and CDR2 SNTAGT. Including cysteine and phenylalanine, the CDR3 has 15 amino acids. Here the CDR3 DNA is all that survives: 45 bases in frame from base 1. TCR beta CDR3 regions were sequenced at survey depth on the immunoSEQ platform. The QIAamp DNA micro kit was used to extract genomic DNA from every cultured and uncultured CD8+ T cell population. For the original study's pipeline: Samples with under 5,000 productive reads were excluded, and this exclusion removed about 7% of the roughly 80 HIV peptide-stimulated cultures. A MANAFEST web app trimmed sequences to CDR3 and removed nonproductive sequences, CDR3s under 5 amino acids, and those not starting C or ending F/W. Clonotypes were classified as antigen-specific only if expansion was observed in at least 2 of 3 replicates versus the no-peptide control at FDR 0.01, only within one epitope family. Specific clonotypes also needed at least fivefold higher frequency than in wells stimulated with peptides from other epitope families. TCRdb retrieved this table from immuneACCESS and kept in-frame rearrangements only. Not all clones are present; in checked studies, unresolved V genes account for under half, and no reason is known for the remainder. V and J calls plus clone size are reproduced from that table; the DNA served to infer D and trimming. The sample has under 100,000 clones on record, roughly 81% of them singletons. Roughly 25% of the sample is held by the ten biggest clonotypes.

About this clone: It has no known antigen specificity. Base-call qualities are not available, and no considerably larger clone is one nucleotide away.

The EasySep Human CD8+ T Cell Enrichment Kit was used on day 10 to isolate CD8+ T cells from every culture. The rearranged chain carries TRBV6-4 and TRBJ2-1; TRBD2 lines up with 12 middle nucleotides. The sequence was collected from a male donor with HIV. The sample was uncultured baseline CD8+ T cells from peripheral blood mononuclear cells (PBMCs). The DNA sequence is TGTGCCAGCAGTGACTCGACTAGCGGGAGCAATGAGCAGTTCTTC. It is translated as CASSDSTSGSNEQFF.